A selection of T cell receptor beta chains follows, all from one sample in a study of blood T cell repertoires in COVID-19. Some clones are missing from TCRdb's copy, which holds only in-frame ones; the method was immunoSEQ multiplex PCR. The sample holds over 70,000 clones, 75% to 80% seen once. The sequenced sample consisted of peripheral blood. The receptors derive from a man aged 70-80 years with COVID-19, enrolled during active disease. Each CDR3 is given with its conserved first and last residue.

TRBV19,CASSRRQGYSPLHF
TRBV11-1,CASSLGYNQPQHF
TRBV19,CASSIGGNTEAFF
TRBV18,CASSLRDIAITNYGYTF
TRBV19,CASSIGNTDTQYF
TRBV28,CASSLLRENTEAFF
TRBV27,CASSPYTGVGGYTF
TRBV6-6,CASNDGGGRANEQFF
TRBV24-1,CATSDPNQIGELFF
TRBV5-6,CASSLAPRMSDYGYTF
TRBV19,CASMGTGSYEQYF
TRBV27,CASGTGTGRYNEQFF
TRBV5-1,CASSLIAASGANVLTF
TRBV3-1/TRBV3-2,CASSHQTSGQETQYF